These 29 T cell receptor beta chains share one sample of origin, sequenced in a study of cytomegalovirus exposure and HLA in healthy donors. PCR amplification relied on 60 Vbeta primers (plus 13 Jbeta primers). The repertoire was sequenced with immunoSEQ multiplex PCR; TCRdb's copy has only in-frame clones and lacks some. The data contain some 70,000 clones, approximately 88% of them singletons. Sequencing used PBMCs. These receptor sequences come from a woman between 45 and 65 years old in good health and CMV-seronegative.

The V gene is TRBV29-1, the J gene TRBJ2-2; D might be TRBD2 (5 bases). There are 12 residues in the CDR3. Deletions cut 3 bases from V and 3 bases from J, with 5 bases between. The germline gives CDR1 SQVTM, CDR2 ANQGSEA. This CDR3 reads CSVEEDTGELFF. In DNA, the CDR3 is TGCAGCGTTGAGGAGGACACCGGGGAGCTGTTTTTT.

This clone has only one observation. V usage is TRBV7-9 and J usage is TRBJ1-1, with a possible D match to TRBD1 (6 bases). The germline CDR1 and CDR2 sequences are SEHNR and FQNEAQ (reference sequence). The CDR3 loop spans 13 amino acids. V gave up 1 base and J gave up 6 bases, with 9 bases separating them. The CDR3 spells CASSLGTVAEAFF. CDR3 in DNA: TGTGCCAGCAGCTTAGGGACAGTAGCTGAAGCTTTCTTT. Combining the CDR3 with reference TRBV7-9 and TRBJ1-1 gives the whole variable domain DTGVSQNPRHKITKRGQNVTFRCDPISEHNRLYWYRQTLGQGPEFLTYFQNEAQLEKSRLLSDRFSAERPKGSFSTLEIQRTEQGDSAMYLCASSLGTVAEAFFGQGTRLTVV.

The count of this clone is one. Relative to the germline gene, one junction end is altered; a read error may explain this. The chain employs TRBV10-1 and TRBJ1-5; maybe TRBD1 (6 bases). The germline gives CDR1 WNHNN, CDR2 SYGVQD (reference sequence). The CDR3 covers 13 residues. The CDR3 DNA is TGCGCCAGCAAGGGGGTAGGCAATCAGCGCCAGCATTTT. Translated: CASKGVGNQRQHF.

The chain links TRBV5-4 to TRBJ1-2; TRBD1 matches at 9 bases. Germline V gene sequence: CDR1 SGHNT, CDR2 YYREEE (reference sequence). V lost 0 bases and J lost 0; bases outside the gene matches: 6. This CDR3 is built from 17 residues. CDR3 region: CASSLDGRQGANYGYTF. CDR3 sequence (DNA): TGTGCCAGCAGCTTGGATGGACGACAGGGGGCTAACTATGGCTACACCTTC.

This chain connects TRBV28 to TRBJ1-2; perhaps TRBD1 as D (6 bases). The CDR3 length is 14 residues. The germline V gene has CDR1 MDHEN and CDR2 SYDVKM. Trimming left V 5 bases short and J 4 bases short, with 14 bases between. The CDR3 loop reads CASSPPGGSYGYTF. Written as DNA, the CDR3 is TGTGCCAGCAGTCCTCCTGGGGGCAGCTATGGCTACACCTTC.

V gene TRBV5-1 combines with J gene TRBJ2-1; TRBD1 might be the D (6 bases). The CDR3 is made up of 15 amino acids. The V gene's germline CDR1 is SGHRS and CDR2 YFSETQ. V lost 3 bases and J lost 4, with 14 bases in between. For the CDR3, the DNA is TGCGCCAGCAGCTCTATGGACAGCGAGTACAATGAGCAGTTCTTC. It specifies CASSSMDSEYNEQFF.

The rearrangement joins TRBV7-3 to TRBJ2-1, with 7 bases matching TRBD2. V shed 1 base, J shed 8 bases, and the junction held 5 bases outside the gene matches. Germline V gene sequence: CDR1 SGHTA, CDR2 FQGTGA. This CDR3 spans 14 amino acids. CDR3 residues: CASSLRSGDHEQFF. DNA for the CDR3: TGTGCCAGCAGCTTAAGAAGCGGGGATCATGAGCAGTTCTTC.

This sequence joins TRBV19 and TRBJ1-1; 9 bases fit TRBD1. Germline V CDR1 and CDR2: LNHDA, SQIVND (reference sequence). The CDR3 is 15 amino acids. The V gene end was trimmed by 5 bases and the J gene end by 6 bases; junction bases not matched to a gene: 10. In DNA, the CDR3 is TGTGCCAGTAGTGGGGCGAACAGGGGGCGGGCTGAAGCTTTCTTT. This gives the protein CASSGANRGRAEAFF. Using reference TRBV19 and TRBJ1-1 for the parts outside the CDR3, the full variable domain is DGGITQSPKYLFRKEGQNVTLSCEQNLNHDAMYWYRQDPGQGLRLIYYSQIVNDFQKGDIAEGYSVSREKKESFPLTVTSAQKNPTAFYLCASSGANRGRAEAFFGQGTRLTVV.

The chain has TRBV7-6 and TRBJ1-2; 7 nucleotides agree with TRBD1. The germline CDR1 and CDR2 sequences are SGHVS and FNYEAQ. V lost 4 bases and J lost 6; bases outside the gene matches: 5. CDR3 length: 13 residues. In nucleotides, the CDR3 is TGTGCCAGCAGCTCCACAGGGGACGATGGCTACACCTTC. Translated: CASSSTGDDGYTF.

This clone is a singleton in its sample. The chain employs TRBV19 and TRBJ1-5, with TRBD1 matching over 8 bases. The CDR3 is made up of 16 amino acids. The V segment lost 3 bases and the J segment 4 bases; nucleotides outside the gene matches: 8. Germline CDR1 and CDR2: LNHDA and SQIVND (reference sequence). The CDR3 loop reads CASSIGRQGWNQPQHF. DNA for the CDR3: TGTGCCAGTAGTATCGGGAGACAGGGGTGGAATCAGCCCCAGCATTTT.

The chain recombines TRBV6-1 with TRBJ1-1; D possibly corresponds to TRBD1 (6 bases). The CDR3 sequence is 15 residues long. The germline V gene encodes CDR1 MNHNS and CDR2 SASEGT. Trimming stripped 1 base from V and 1 base from J, with 10 bases between. CDR3 coding DNA: TGTGCCAGCAGTGAAGATCCAGGGGCGAACACTGAAGCTTTCTTT. It encodes CASSEDPGANTEAFF.

The chain recombines TRBV27 with TRBJ1-1; TRBD1 is a possible D gene (6 bases). The CDR3 totals 13 residues. Germline CDR1 and CDR2: MNHEY and SMNVEV (reference sequence). Deletions cut 4 bases from V and 3 bases from J, with 9 bases between. CDR3 protein: CASSWKGDTEAFF. As DNA, the CDR3 is TGTGCCAGCAGTTGGAAGGGGGACACTGAAGCTTTCTTT.

The rearrangement joins TRBV6-1 to TRBJ2-7; 10 bases map to TRBD1. Per the germline V gene, CDR1 is MNHNS and CDR2 is SASEGT. The length of the CDR3 is 14 residues. Trimming cost V 5 bases and J 5 bases; bases outside gene matches: 6. This CDR3 reads CASSRGDRGDEQYF. CDR3 in DNA: TGTGCCAGCAGTCGGGGGGACAGGGGAGACGAGCAGTACTTC.

The chain couples TRBV9 to TRBJ1-1; TRBD1 aligns across 7 bases. V shed 4 bases and J 2 bases; nucleotides not matched to a gene: 11. Germline lookup yields CDR1 SGDLS and CDR2 YYNGEE. The CDR3 has 16 residues. The CDR3 sequence: CASSPSRGQTNTEAFF. CDR3 in DNA: TGTGCCAGCAGCCCAAGTAGGGGACAGACCAACACTGAAGCTTTCTTT.

The V gene is TRBV6-6, the J gene TRBJ2-5; 7 positions agree with TRBD1. With V trimmed by 6 bases and J by 5 bases, 6 bases remained unmatched. Germline V lookup: CDR1 MNHNY, CDR2 SVGAGI (reference sequence). The CDR3 has 13 residues. CDR3 nucleotide sequence: TGTGCCAGCAGGGGGACAGAGCTGGAGACCCAGTACTTC. This codes for CASRGTELETQYF.

The rearrangement uses TRBV27 and TRBJ2-5; 7 positions match TRBD2. The CDR3 has 15 residues. Germline V CDR1 and CDR2: MNHEY, SMNVEV (reference sequence). The V segment lost 3 bases and the J segment 2 bases; nucleotides outside the gene matches: 6. The DNA for the CDR3 is TGTGCCAGCAGTTTGCTAGCGGAGTTACAAGAGACCCAGTACTTC. Residues: CASSLLAELQETQYF.

V gene TRBV19 combines with J gene TRBJ2-3; 8 bases align to TRBD2. CDR1 is LNHDA, CDR2 SQIVND, per germline (reference sequence). The CDR3 totals 14 residues. V trimming: 6 bases; J trimming: 3 bases; junction bases outside the gene matches: 5. CDR3 sequence: CASSPGGFTDTQYF. The CDR3 region has the DNA TGTGCCAGTAGCCCGGGAGGGTTTACAGATACGCAGTATTTT.

This chain uses TRBV6-1 with TRBJ2-7; TRBD2 matches at 8 bases. Germline values: CDR1 MNHNS, CDR2 SASEGT. The J segment lost 2 bases and the V segment lost 4 bases, leaving 7 bases of the junction unmatched. The CDR3 is 15 amino acids. The CDR3 DNA reads TGTGCCAGCAGTGCTCATAGCGGGGCGACCTACGAGCAGTACTTC. It is translated as CASSAHSGATYEQYF.

The genes are TRBV5-1 and TRBJ1-4; D possibly corresponds to TRBD1 (5 bases). Trimming removed 4 bases from V and 0 bases from J, with 10 bases in between. CDR1 is SGHRS and CDR2 is YFSETQ in the germline V gene. The CDR3 is 15 residues long. CDR3 amino acids: CASSRDSATNEKLFF. CDR3 in DNA: TGCGCCAGCAGCCGAGACAGTGCAACTAATGAAAAACTGTTTTTT.

This clone was seen a handful of times. The rearrangement links TRBV28 to TRBJ1-5, with 8 nucleotides matching TRBD1. The length of the CDR3 is 14 residues. The V gene end was trimmed by 4 bases and the J gene end by 4 bases; junction bases not matched to a gene: 3. CDR1 is MDHEN and CDR2 is SYDVKM in the germline V gene. The DNA for the CDR3 is TGTGCCAGCAGTTGGACAGGGTGGAATCAGCCCCAGCATTTT. Translation: CASSWTGWNQPQHF. The full variable domain, rest sourced from reference TRBV28 and TRBJ1-5, is DVKVTQSSRYLVKRTGEKVFLECVQDMDHENMFWYRQDPGLGLRLIYFSYDVKMKEKGDIPEGYSVSREKKERFSLILESASTNQTSMYLCASSWTGWNQPQHFGDGTRLSIL.

The chain has TRBV5-6 and TRBJ1-5; no clear D. V shed 1 base and J shed 9 bases, with 23 bases lying between them. There are 17 residues in the CDR3. Germline loops: CDR1 SGHDT, CDR2 YYEEEE. CDR3 in DNA: TGTGCCAGCAGCTTGCGCATTGGGTACAGTAAACGTTCGCCCCAGCATTTT. Protein product: CASSLRIGYSKRSPQHF.

The rearrangement joins TRBV5-6 to TRBJ2-5, with 11 bases lining up with TRBD2. Germline assignment: CDR1 SGHDT and CDR2 YYEEEE. The trim removed 3 bases at V and 4 bases at J, leaving 2 bases unmatched. The CDR3 sequence is 14 residues long. This CDR3 is CASSSGLAGETQYF. The CDR3 region has the DNA TGTGCCAGCAGCTCTGGACTAGCGGGAGAGACCCAGTACTTC.

This clone was detected only once. The genes are TRBV9 and TRBJ1-2; TRBD1 agrees at 7 bases. The V and J ends lost 1 base and 7 bases, in that order; junction bases with no gene match: 10. This CDR3 is built from 15 residues. In germline, CDR1 is SGDLS, CDR2 YYNGEE. The CDR3 reads CASSVSDRVVSGYTF. CDR3 in DNA: TGTGCCAGCAGCGTAAGCGACAGGGTCGTCAGTGGCTACACCTTC.

The rearrangement uses TRBV6-1 and TRBJ2-1; 14 nucleotides align to TRBD2. CDR1 and CDR2 from the germline V gene are MNHNS and SASEGT. The CDR3 consists of 19 residues. The ends lost 3 bases at V and 2 bases at J; junction bases unmatched: 9. CDR3 protein: CASSDRGTSGRVPYNEQFF. As DNA, the CDR3 is TGTGCCAGCAGTGATAGGGGGACTAGCGGGAGAGTCCCCTACAATGAGCAGTTCTTC.

This chain uses TRBV5-1 with TRBJ1-1, with unresolved D. Germline loops: CDR1 SGHRS, CDR2 YFSETQ. V was shortened by 0 bases and J by 14 bases, with 17 bases between the two germline ends. This CDR3 region has 13 residues. The CDR3 region is CASSLETAEEAFF. CDR3 DNA: TGCGCCAGCAGCTTGGAGACGGCCGAAGAGGCCTTCTTT.

This clone was observed a handful of times. V usage is TRBV4-2 and J usage is TRBJ1-4; D is perhaps TRBD1 (5 bases). The germline gives CDR1 LGHNA, CDR2 YNFKEQ. The V end was cut by 0 bases, the J end by 7 bases, with 12 bases between. The CDR3 has 15 residues. CDR3 in DNA: TGTGCCAGCAGCCAAGAGGGGGGACGTGGTGAAAAACTGTTTTTT. It yields the protein CASSQEGGRGEKLFF.

This chain connects TRBV4-1 to TRBJ2-2; 10 bases agree with TRBD2. V lost 4 bases and J lost 2; bases outside the gene matches: 7. CDR3 size: 17 residues. Germline V gene sequence: CDR1 MGHRA, CDR2 YSYEKL. The CDR3 is CASSLPGLAVNTGELFF. CDR3 in DNA: TGCGCCAGCAGCCTACCAGGACTAGCGGTAAACACCGGGGAGCTGTTTTTT.

This clone was recorded once. The V gene is TRBV6-5, the J gene TRBJ1-4; perhaps TRBD1 as D (6 bases). V was pared by 5 bases and J by 4 bases, with 11 bases between. There are 14 residues in the CDR3. The germline V gene encodes CDR1 MNHEY and CDR2 SVGAGI. CDR3 sequence reads: CASSQTGSNEKLFF. The CDR3 DNA reads as TGTGCCAGCAGTCAAACAGGGAGTAATGAAAAACTGTTTTTT.

This chain uses TRBV29-1 with TRBJ2-1; perhaps TRBD2 as D (6 bases). V was cut by 7 bases and J by 7 bases, with 14 bases left in between. This CDR3 region has 12 residues. CDR1 SQVTM and CDR2 ANQGSEA come from the germline V gene. Written as DNA, the CDR3 is TGCAGCGCAAGGGAGGCTGTAAATGAGCAGTTCTTC. Translating it yields CSAREAVNEQFF.